The clone carrying this T cell receptor (beta chain) was counted a few times. This table comes from immunoSEQ multiplex PCR, and its TCRdb copy is limited to in-frame clones, with some not included. The sample holds 34,000 or so clones, around 76% seen once. The sorted conventional CD4+ T cells were CD25-low and CD127-high, with genomic DNA sequenced. This entry is derived from a study of regulatory and conventional T cells in RAG deficiency. Trimming cost V 6 bases and J 5 bases, with 10 bases left between them. The CDR3 has 11 amino acids. CDR1 is DFQATT and CDR2 is SNEGSKA in the germline V gene (reference sequence). The data also belong to a second study, concerning regulatory T cells. That paper states: Primers: 52 TRBV forward and 13 TRBJ reverse.

The source material was CD4+ effector T cells sorted from blood. The chain couples TRBV20-1 to TRBJ2-5; D possibly corresponds to TRBD1 (5 bases). This TCR came from a human donor in good health. CDR3 region: CSAPQGETQYF. The CDR3 bases are TGCAGTGCCCCTCAGGGCGAGACCCAGTACTTC.